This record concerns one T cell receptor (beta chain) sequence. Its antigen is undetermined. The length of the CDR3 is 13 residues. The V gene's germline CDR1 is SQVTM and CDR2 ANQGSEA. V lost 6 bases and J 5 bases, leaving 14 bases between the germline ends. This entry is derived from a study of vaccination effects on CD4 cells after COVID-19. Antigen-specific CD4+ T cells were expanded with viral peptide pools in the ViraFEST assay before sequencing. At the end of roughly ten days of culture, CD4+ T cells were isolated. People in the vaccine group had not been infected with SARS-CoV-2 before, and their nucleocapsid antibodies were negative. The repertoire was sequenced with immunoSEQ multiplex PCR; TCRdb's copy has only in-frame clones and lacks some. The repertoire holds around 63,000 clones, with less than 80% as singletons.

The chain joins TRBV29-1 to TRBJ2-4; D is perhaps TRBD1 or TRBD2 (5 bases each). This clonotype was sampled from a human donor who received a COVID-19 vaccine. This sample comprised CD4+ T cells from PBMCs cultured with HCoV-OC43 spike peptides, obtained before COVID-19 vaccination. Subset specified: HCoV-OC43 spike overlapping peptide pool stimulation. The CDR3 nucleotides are TGCAGCGTAAAACGGGACCGAGAAAACATTCAGTACTTC. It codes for CSVKRDRENIQYF.